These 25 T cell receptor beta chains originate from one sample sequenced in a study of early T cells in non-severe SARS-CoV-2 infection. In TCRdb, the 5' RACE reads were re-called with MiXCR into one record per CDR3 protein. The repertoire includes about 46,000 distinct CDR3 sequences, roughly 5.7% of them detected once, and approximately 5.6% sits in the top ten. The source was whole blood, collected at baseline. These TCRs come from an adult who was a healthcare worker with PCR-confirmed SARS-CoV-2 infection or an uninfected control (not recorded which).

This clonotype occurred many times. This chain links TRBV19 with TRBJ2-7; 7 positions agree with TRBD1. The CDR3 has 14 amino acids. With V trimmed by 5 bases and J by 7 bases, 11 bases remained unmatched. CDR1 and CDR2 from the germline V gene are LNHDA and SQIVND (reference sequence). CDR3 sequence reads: CASSDRQGFEEQYF. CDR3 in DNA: TGTGCCAGTAGTGACCGACAGGGCTTCGAGGAGCAGTACTTC.

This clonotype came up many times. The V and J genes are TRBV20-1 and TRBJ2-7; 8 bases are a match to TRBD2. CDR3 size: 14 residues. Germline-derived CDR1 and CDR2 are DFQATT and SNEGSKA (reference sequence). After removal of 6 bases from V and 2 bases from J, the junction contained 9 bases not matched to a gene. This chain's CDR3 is CSALIGTRTYEQYF. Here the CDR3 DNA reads TGCAGTGCGTTAATCGGGACTAGGACCTACGAGCAGTACTTC.

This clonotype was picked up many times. CDR3 sequence: CASRITGTDNSPLHF. Written as DNA, the CDR3 is TGTGCCAGCAGAATAACAGGGACAGATAATTCACCCCTCCACTTT. The chain couples TRBV6-6 to TRBJ1-6, with 7 bases identical to TRBD1. The CDR3 is 15 amino acids. Germline assignment: CDR1 MNHNY and CDR2 SVGAGI (reference sequence). V lost 6 bases, J lost 5 bases, and 7 bases stayed unmatched.

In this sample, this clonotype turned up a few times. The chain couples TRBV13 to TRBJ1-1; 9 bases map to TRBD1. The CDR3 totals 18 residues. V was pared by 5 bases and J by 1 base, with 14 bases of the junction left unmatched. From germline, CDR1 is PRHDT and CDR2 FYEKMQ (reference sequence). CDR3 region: CASSHVGQGDSKNTEAFF. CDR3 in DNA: TGTGCCAGCAGCCACGTGGGACAGGGCGATTCAAAGAACACTGAAGCTTTCTTT.

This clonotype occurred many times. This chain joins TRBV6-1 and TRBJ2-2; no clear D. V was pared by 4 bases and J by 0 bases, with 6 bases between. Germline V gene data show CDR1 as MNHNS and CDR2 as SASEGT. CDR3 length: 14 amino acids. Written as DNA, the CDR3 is TGTGCCAGCAGTGGGGTTACGAACACCGGGGAGCTGTTTTTT. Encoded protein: CASSGVTNTGELFF.

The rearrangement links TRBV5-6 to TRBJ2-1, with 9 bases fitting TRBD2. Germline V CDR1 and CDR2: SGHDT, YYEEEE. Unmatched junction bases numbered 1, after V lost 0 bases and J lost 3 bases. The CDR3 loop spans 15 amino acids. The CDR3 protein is CASSLGAGGYNEQFF. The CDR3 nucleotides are TGTGCCAGCAGCTTGGGAGCGGGAGGCTACAATGAGCAGTTCTTC.

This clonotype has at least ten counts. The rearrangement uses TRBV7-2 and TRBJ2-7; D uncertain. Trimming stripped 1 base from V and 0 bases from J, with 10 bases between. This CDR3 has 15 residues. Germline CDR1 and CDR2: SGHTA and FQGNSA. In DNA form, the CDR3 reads TGTGCCAGCAGCTTAGACCCTAGGAGCTCCTACGAGCAGTACTTC. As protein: CASSLDPRSSYEQYF.

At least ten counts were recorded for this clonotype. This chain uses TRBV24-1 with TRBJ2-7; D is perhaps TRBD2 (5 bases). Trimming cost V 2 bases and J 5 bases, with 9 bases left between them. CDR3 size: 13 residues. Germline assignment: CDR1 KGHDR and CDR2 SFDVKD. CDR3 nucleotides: TGTGCCACCAGTGATTGGAGGACCCACGAGCAGTACTTC. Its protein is CATSDWRTHEQYF.

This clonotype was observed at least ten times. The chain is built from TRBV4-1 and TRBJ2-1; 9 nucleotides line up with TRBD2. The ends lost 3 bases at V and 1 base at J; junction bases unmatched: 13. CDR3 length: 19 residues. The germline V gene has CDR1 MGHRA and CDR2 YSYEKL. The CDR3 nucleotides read TGCGCCAGCAGCCAGGGAGGTCTAGCGGGAATTAGGTCCTACAATGAGCAGTTCTTC. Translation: CASSQGGLAGIRSYNEQFF.

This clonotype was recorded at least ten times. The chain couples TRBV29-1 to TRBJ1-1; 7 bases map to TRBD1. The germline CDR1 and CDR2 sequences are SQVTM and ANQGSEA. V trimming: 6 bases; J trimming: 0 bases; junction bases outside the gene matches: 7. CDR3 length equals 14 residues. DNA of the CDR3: TGCAGCGTGGATACCGGGACAGTGAACACTGAAGCTTTCTTT. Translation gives CSVDTGTVNTEAFF.

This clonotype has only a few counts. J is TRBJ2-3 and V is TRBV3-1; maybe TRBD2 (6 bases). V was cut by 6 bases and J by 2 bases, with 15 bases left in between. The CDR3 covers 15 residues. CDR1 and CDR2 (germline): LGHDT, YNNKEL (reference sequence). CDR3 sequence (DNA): TGTGCCAGCAGATCGGCGGGAAGTCTCACAGATACGCAGTATTTT. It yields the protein CASRSAGSLTDTQYF.

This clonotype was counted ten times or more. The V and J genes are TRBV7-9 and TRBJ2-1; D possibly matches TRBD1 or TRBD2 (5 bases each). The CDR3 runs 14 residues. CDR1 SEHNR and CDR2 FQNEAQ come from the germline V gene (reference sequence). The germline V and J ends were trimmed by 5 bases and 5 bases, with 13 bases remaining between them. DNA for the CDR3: TGTGCCAGCAGCCCCGGGACCCCGAACAATGAGCAGTTCTTC. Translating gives CASSPGTPNNEQFF.

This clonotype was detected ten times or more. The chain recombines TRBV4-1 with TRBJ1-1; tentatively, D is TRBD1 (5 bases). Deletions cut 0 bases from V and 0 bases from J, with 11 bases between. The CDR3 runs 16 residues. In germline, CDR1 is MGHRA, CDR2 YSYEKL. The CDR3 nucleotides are TGCGCCAGCAGCCAAGAGGCAGGGCCAATGAACACTGAAGCTTTCTTT. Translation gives CASSQEAGPMNTEAFF.

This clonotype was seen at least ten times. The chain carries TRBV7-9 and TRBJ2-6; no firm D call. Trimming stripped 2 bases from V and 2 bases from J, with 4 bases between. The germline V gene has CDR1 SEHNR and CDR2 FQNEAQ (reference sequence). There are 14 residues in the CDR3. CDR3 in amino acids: CASSLFPGANVLTF. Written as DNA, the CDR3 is TGTGCCAGCAGCTTATTCCCTGGGGCCAACGTCCTGACTTTC.

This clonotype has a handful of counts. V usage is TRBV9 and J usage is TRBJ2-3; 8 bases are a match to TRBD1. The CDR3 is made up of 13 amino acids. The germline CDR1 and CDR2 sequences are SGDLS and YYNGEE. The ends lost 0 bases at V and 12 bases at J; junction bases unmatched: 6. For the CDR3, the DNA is TGTGCCAGCAGCGTAGACGGGACAGGATCTCAGTATTTT. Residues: CASSVDGTGSQYF. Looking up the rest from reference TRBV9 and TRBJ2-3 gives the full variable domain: DSGVTQTPKHLITATGQRVTLRCSPRSGDLSVYWYQQSLDQGLQFLIQYYNGEERAKGNILERFSAQQFPDLHSELNLSSLELGDSALYFCASSVDGTGSQYFGPGTRLTVL.

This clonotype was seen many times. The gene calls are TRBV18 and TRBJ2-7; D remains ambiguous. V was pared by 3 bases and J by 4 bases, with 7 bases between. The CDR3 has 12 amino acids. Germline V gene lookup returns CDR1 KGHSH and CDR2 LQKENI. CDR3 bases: TGTGCCAGCTCACCGGCATCGTACGAGCAGTACTTC. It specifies CASSPASYEQYF.

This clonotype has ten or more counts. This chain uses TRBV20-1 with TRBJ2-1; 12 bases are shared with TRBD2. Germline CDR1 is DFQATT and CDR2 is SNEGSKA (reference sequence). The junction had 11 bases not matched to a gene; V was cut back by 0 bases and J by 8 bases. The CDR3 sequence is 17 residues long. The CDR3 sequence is CSARDPRLAGVGDEQFF. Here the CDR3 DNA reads TGCAGTGCTAGAGATCCCAGACTAGCGGGAGTTGGGGATGAGCAGTTCTTC.

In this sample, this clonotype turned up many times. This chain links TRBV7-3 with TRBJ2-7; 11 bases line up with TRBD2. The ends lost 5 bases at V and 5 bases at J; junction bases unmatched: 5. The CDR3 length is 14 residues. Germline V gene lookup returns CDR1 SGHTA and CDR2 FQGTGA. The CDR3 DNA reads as TGTGCCAGCAGCCCTGGGACTAGCGGCCACGAGCAGTACTTC. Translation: CASSPGTSGHEQYF.

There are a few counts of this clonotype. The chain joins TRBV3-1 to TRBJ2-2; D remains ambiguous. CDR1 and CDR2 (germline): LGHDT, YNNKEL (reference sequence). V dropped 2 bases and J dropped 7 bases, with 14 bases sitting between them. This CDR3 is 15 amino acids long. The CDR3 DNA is TGTGCCAGCAGCCAAAGGGTAACAGTAGTCGGGGAGCTGTTTTTT. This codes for CASSQRVTVVGELFF.

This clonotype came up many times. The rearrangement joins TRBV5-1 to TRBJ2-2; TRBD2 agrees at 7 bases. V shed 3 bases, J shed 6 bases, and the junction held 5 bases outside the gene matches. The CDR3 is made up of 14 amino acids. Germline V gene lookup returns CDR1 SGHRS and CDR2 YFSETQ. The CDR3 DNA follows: TGCGCCAGCAGCTGGGAGGGTGCGTCCGGGGAGCTGTTTTTT. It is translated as CASSWEGASGELFF.

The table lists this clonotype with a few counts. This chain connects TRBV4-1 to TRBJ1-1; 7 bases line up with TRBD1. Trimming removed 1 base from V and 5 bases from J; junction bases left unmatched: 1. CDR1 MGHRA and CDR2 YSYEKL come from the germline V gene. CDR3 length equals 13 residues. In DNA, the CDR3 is TGCGCCAGCAGCCAAGTACAGGGGACTGAAGCTTTCTTT. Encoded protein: CASSQVQGTEAFF.

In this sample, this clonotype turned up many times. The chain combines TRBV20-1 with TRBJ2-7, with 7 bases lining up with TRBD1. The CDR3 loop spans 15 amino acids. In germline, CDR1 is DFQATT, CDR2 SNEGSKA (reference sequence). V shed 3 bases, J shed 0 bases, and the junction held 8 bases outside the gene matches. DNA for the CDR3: TGCAGTGCTAGCGCGTCAGGGGGTAGCTCCTACGAGCAGTACTTC. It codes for CSASASGGSSYEQYF.

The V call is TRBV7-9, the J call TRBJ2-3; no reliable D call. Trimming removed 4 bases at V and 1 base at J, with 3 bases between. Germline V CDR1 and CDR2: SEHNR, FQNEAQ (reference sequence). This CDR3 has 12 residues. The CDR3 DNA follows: TGTGCCAGCAGCTCCGGCACAGATACGCAGTATTTT. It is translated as CASSSGTDTQYF.

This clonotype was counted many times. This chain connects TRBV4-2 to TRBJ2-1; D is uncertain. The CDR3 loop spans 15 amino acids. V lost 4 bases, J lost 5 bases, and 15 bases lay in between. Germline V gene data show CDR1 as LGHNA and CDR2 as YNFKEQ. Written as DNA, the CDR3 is TGTGCCAGCAGCCGCCCCGGAGTGCCACACAATGAGCAGTTCTTC. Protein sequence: CASSRPGVPHNEQFF.

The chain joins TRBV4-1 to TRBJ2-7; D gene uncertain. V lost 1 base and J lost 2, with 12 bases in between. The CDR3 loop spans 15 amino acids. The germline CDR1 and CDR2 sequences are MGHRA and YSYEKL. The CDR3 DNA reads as TGCGCCAGCAGCCAAGCTTGGATATCTACCTACGAGCAGTACTTC. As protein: CASSQAWISTYEQYF.